This T cell receptor (beta chain) stems from a study of blood T cells in healthy people across ages. Then a second PCR, running roughly 6 to 11 cycles, was carried out with a sample-barcoded 5' primer and a J-beta primer mix. MiXCR was run by TCRdb on the 5' RACE reads, yielding one entry per CDR3 protein. The sample lists roughly 1 million distinct CDR3 sequences, approximately 25% occurring once. This clonotype was observed a few times. The V gene end was trimmed by 5 bases and the J gene end by 5 bases; junction bases not matched to a gene: 3. This CDR3 is 13 amino acids long. Germline CDR1 reads DFQATT; CDR2 reads SNEGSKA (reference sequence). These sequences were also reported in another study, on T cells of mothers and their children.

This clonotype originated in a girl aged 2 to 10 in good health. The chain joins TRBV20-1 to TRBJ2-5, with 12 bases aligning to TRBD1. The sequenced material came from blood. In DNA form, the CDR3 reads TGCAGTGCTTGGGACAGGGGGCTGGAGACCCAGTACTTC. It codes for CSAWDRGLETQYF.